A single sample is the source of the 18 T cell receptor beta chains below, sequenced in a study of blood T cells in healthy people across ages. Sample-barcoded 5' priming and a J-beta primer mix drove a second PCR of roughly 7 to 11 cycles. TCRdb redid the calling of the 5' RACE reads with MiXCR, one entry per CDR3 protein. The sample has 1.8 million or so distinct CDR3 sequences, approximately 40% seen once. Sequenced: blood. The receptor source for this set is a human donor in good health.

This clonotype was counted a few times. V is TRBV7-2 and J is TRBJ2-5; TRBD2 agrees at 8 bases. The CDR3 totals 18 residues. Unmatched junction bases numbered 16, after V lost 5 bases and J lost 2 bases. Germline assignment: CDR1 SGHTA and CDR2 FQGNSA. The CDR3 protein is CASSRNRGTSGGQETQYF. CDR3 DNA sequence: TGTGCCAGCAGCCGCAACCGGGGAACTAGCGGCGGGCAAGAGACCCAGTACTTC.

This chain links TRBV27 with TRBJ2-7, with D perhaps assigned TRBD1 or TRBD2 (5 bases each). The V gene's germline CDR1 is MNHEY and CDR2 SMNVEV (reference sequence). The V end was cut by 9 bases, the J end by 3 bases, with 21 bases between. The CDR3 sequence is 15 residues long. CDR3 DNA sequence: TGTGCCAGTTCGATGGCCGGGACGGTAGGCTACGAGCAGTACTTC. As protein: CASSMAGTVGYEQYF.

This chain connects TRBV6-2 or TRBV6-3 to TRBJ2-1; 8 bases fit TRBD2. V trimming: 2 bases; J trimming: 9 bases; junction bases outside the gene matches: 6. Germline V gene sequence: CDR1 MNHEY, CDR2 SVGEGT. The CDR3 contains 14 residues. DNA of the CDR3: TGTGCCAGCAGTTACGGGGTGGCGGGGGGTGAGCAGTTCTTC. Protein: CASSYGVAGGEQFF.

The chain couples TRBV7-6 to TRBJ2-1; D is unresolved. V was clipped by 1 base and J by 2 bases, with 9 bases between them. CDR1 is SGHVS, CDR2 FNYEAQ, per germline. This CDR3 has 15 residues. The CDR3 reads CASSLEKNPYNEQFF. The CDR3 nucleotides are TGTGCCAGCAGCTTAGAGAAGAACCCCTACAATGAGCAGTTCTTC.

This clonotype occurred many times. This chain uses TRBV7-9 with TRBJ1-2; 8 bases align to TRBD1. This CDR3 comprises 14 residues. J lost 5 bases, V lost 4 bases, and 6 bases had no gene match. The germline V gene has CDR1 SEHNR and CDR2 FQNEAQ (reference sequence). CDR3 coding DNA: TGTGCCAGCAGCTCCCAGGGGGCCGGGTATGGCTACACCTTC. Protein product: CASSSQGAGYGYTF.

The CDR3 is CSVDNTGGFPYGYTF. As DNA, the CDR3 is TGCAGCGTCGACAATACAGGGGGCTTCCCGTATGGCTACACCTTC. The rearrangement uses TRBV29-1 and TRBJ1-2; 9 bases agree with TRBD1. Per germline, CDR1 SQVTM and CDR2 ANQGSEA. The CDR3 runs to 15 residues. Trimming at V came to 6 bases and at J to 5 bases, leaving 13 bases not matched to a gene.

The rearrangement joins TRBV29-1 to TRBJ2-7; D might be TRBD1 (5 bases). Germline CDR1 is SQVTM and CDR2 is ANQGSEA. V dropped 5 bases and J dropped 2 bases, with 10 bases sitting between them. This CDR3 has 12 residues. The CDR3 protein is CSVMTATYEQYF. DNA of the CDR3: TGCAGCGTTATGACAGCGACCTACGAGCAGTACTTC.

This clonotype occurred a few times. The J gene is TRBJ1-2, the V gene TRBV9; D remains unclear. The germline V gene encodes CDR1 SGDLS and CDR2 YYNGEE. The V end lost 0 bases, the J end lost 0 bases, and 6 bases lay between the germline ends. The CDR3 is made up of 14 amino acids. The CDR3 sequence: CASSVGRTNYGYTF. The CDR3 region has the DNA TGTGCCAGCAGCGTAGGGCGGACTAACTATGGCTACACCTTC.

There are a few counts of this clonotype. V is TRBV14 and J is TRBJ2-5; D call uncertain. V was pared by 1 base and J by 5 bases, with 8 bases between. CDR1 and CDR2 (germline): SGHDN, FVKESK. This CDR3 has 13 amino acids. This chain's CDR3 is CASSQVSVETQYF. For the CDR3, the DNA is TGTGCCAGCAGCCAAGTATCCGTGGAGACCCAGTACTTC.

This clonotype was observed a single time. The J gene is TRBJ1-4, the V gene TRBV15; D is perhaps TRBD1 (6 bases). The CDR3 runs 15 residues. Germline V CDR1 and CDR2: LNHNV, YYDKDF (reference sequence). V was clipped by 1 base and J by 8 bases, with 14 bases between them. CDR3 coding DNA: TGTGCCACCAGCAGAGTGGACAGTGGAGAAGAAAAACTGTTTTTT. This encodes CATSRVDSGEEKLFF.

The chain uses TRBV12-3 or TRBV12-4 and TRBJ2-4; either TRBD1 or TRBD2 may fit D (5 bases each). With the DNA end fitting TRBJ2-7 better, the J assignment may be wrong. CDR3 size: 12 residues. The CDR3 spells CASSDEGHEQYF. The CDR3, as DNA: TGTGCCAGCAGTGACGAGGGGCACGAGCAGTACTTC.

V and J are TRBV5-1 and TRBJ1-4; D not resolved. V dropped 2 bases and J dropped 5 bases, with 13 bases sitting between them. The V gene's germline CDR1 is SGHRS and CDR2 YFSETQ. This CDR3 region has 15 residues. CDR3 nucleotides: TGCGCCAGCAGCTTTAACGGAGTCCTAAATGAAAAACTGTTTTTT. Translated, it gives CASSFNGVLNEKLFF.

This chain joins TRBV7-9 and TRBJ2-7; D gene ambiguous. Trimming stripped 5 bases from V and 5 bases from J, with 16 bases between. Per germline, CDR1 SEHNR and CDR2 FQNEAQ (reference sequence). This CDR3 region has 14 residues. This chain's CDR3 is CASSANTFGDEQYF. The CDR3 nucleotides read TGTGCCAGCAGCGCGAACACCTTTGGGGACGAGCAGTACTTC.

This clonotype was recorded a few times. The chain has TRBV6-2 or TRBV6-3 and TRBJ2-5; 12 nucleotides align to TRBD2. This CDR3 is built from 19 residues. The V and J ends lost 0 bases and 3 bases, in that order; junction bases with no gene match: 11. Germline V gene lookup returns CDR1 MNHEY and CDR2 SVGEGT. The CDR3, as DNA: TGTGCCAGCAGTTACTCGGCTAGCGGGGGGGACGAGGGAGAAGAGACCCAGTACTTC. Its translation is CASSYSASGGDEGEETQYF.

The CDR3 nucleotides read TGTGCCAGCAGTGAACCCCGGGACAGGGCCCCTCCGTATGGCTACACCTTC. Its translation is CASSEPRDRAPPYGYTF. V usage is TRBV2 and J usage is TRBJ1-2; 9 bases fit TRBD1. The length of the CDR3 is 17 residues. Germline CDR1 SNHLY, CDR2 FYNNEI. V lost 2 bases and J lost 5; bases outside the gene matches: 12. The full variable domain, completed using reference TRBV2 and TRBJ1-2, is EPEVTQTPSHQVTQMGQEVILRCVPISNHLYFYWYRQILGQKVEFLVSFYNNEISEKSEIFDDQFSVERPDGSNFTLKIRSTKLEDSAMYFCASSEPRDRAPPYGYTFGSGTRLTVV.

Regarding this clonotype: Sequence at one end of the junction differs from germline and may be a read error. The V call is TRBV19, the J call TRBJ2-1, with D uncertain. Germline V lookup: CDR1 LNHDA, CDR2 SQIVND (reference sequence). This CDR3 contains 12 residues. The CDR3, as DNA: TGTGCCAGTAGTATTTCCTTCAATGAGCAGTTCTTC. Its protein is CASSISFNEQFF.

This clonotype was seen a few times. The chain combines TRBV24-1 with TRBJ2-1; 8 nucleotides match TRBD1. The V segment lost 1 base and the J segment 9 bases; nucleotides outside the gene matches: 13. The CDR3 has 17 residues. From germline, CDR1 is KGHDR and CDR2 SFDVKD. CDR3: CATSDFLLGQGESEQFF. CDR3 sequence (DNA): TGTGCCACCAGTGATTTTCTGCTCGGACAGGGTGAGAGTGAGCAGTTCTTC.

CDR3 sequence: CASSLSPGVFDEQFF. CDR3 DNA: TGTGCCAGCAGCTTGTCCCCCGGTGTATTTGATGAGCAGTTCTTC. This rearrangement joins TRBV7-6 to TRBJ2-1; no clear D. CDR1 and CDR2 (germline): SGHVS, FNYEAQ. This CDR3 region has 15 residues. V dropped 3 bases and J dropped 8 bases, with 17 bases sitting between them.